This entry is about one T cell receptor beta chain. Its specificity is unknown. These data originate in a study of shared clonotypes between healthy human individuals. Turning to the study itself: Each donor had three CD4 naive, three CD4 memory, two CD8 naive and one CD8 memory plate. Findings of the study overall: Naive subsets generally had larger estimated richness than memory subsets.

Germline CDR1 reads MDHEN; CDR2 reads SYDVKM. The CDR3 is 11 residues long. Trimming removed 11 bases from V and 6 bases from J, with 13 bases in between. Only in-frame clones appear in the TCRdb table, and some are missing; sequencing was by immunoSEQ multiplex PCR. Altogether millions of clones are present, around nine tenths being singletons, with the ten largest covering roughly 0.13%. The sample consisted of naive CD4+ T cells sorted from blood. This sample's subset: CD45RA+ positively selected. This clonotype was sampled from a man younger than 30 in good health. The chain employs TRBV28 and TRBJ1-2, with a tentative D call TRBD1 (5 bases). The CDR3 DNA reads as TGTGCCGACTGGGGGAAGGATGGCTACACCTTC. Protein product: CADWGKDGYTF.